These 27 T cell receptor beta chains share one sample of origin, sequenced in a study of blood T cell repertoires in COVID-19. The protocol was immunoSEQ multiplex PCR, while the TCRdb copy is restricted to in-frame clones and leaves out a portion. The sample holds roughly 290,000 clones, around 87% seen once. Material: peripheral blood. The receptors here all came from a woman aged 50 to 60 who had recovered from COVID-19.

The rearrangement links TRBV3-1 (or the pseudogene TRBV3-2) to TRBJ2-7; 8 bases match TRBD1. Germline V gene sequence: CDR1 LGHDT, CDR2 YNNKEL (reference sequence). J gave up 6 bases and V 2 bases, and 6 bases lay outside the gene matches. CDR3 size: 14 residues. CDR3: CASSQPGTGGEQYF. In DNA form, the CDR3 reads TGTGCCAGCAGCCAACCCGGGACAGGAGGCGAGCAGTACTTC.

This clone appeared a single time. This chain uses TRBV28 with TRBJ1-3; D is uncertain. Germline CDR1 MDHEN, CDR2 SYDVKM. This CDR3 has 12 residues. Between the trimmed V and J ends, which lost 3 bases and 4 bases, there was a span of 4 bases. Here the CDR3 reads CASSLRGNTIYF. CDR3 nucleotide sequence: TGTGCCAGCAGTTTGAGGGGAAACACCATATATTTT.

The CDR3 loop is CASRVDRQARDTGELFF. In DNA form, the CDR3 reads TGTGCCAGCAGGGTCGACAGGCAGGCGCGGGACACCGGGGAGCTGTTTTTT. The J gene is TRBJ2-2, the V gene TRBV2; tentative D call: TRBD1 (6 bases). The CDR3 loop spans 17 amino acids. Germline values: CDR1 SNHLY, CDR2 FYNNEI. The ends were cut back, 6 bases at V and 3 bases at J, with 20 bases in the middle.

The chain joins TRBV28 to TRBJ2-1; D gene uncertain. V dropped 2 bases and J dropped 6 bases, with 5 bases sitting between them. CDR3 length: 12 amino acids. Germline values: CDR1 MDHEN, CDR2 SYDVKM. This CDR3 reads CASSLAINEQFF. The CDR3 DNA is TGTGCCAGCAGTTTAGCTATCAATGAGCAGTTCTTC.

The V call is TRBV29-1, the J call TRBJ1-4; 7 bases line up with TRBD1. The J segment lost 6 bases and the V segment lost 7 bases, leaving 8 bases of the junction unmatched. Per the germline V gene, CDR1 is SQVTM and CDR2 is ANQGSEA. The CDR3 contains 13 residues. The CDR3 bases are TGCAGCGGGTCTAGGGGACAGCATGAAAAACTGTTTTTT. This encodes CSGSRGQHEKLFF.

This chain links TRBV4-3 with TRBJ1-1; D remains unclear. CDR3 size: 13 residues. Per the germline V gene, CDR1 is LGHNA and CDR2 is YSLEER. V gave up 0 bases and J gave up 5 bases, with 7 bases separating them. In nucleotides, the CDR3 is TGCGCCAGCAGCCAAGATGAGGGAACTGAAGCTTTCTTT. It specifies CASSQDEGTEAFF.

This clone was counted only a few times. The chain's CDR3 is CASSARQGNSNQPQHF. CDR3 in DNA: TGTGCCAGTAGTGCGAGACAGGGGAATAGCAATCAGCCCCAGCATTTT. This rearrangement joins TRBV19 to TRBJ1-5; TRBD1 matches at 8 bases. Germline loops: CDR1 LNHDA, CDR2 SQIVND (reference sequence). Trimming cost V 5 bases and J 0 bases; bases outside gene matches: 6. This CDR3 region has 16 residues.

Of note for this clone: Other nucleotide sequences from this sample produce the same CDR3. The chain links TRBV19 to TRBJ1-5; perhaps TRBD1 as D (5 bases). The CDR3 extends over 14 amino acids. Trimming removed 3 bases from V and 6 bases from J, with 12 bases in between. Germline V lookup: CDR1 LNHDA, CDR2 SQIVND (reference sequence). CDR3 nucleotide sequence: TGTGCCAGTAGTATTGGGGGGAGCGGTCAGCCCCAGCATTTT. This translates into CASSIGGSGQPQHF.

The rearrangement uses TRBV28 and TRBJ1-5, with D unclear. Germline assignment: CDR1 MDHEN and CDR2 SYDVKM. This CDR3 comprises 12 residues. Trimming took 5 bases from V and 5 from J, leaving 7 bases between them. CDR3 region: CASSSSDQPQHF. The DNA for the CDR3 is TGTGCCAGCAGTAGTTCAGATCAGCCCCAGCATTTT.

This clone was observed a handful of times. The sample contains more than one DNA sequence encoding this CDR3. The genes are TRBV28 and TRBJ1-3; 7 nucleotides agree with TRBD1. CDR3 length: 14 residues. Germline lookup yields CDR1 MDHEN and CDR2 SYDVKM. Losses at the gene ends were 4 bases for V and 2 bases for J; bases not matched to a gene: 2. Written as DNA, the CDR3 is TGTGCCAGCAGTTCGACAGGGACTGGAAACACCATATATTTT. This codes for CASSSTGTGNTIYF. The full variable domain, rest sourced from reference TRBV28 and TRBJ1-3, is DVKVTQSSRYLVKRTGEKVFLECVQDMDHENMFWYRQDPGLGLRLIYFSYDVKMKEKGDIPEGYSVSREKKERFSLILESASTNQTSMYLCASSSTGTGNTIYFGEGSWLTVV.

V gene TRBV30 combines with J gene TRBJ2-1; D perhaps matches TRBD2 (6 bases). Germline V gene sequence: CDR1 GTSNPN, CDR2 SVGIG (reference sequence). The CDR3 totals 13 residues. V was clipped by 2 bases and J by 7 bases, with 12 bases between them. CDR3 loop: CAWSREHINEQFF. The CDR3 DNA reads TGTGCCTGGAGTCGGGAGCATATAAATGAGCAGTTCTTC.

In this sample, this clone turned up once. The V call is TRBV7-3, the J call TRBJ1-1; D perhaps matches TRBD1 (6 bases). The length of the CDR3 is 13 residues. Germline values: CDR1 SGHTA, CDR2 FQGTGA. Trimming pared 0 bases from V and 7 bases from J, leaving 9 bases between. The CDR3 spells CASSLTGGGEAFF. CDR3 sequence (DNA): TGTGCCAGCAGCTTAACGGGAGGGGGTGAAGCTTTCTTT.

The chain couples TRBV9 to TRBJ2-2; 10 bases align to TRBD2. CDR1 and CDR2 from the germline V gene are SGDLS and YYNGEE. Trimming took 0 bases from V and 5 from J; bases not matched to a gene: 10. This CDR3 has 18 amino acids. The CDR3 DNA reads TGTGCCAGCAGCGTAGACCCGGGGCTAGCGGGAGCAACCGGGGAGCTGTTTTTT. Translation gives CASSVDPGLAGATGELFF. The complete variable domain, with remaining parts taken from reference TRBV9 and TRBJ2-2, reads DSGVTQTPKHLITATGQRVTLRCSPRSGDLSVYWYQQSLDQGLQFLIQYYNGEERAKGNILERFSAQQFPDLHSELNLSSLELGDSALYFCASSVDPGLAGATGELFFGEGSRLTVL.

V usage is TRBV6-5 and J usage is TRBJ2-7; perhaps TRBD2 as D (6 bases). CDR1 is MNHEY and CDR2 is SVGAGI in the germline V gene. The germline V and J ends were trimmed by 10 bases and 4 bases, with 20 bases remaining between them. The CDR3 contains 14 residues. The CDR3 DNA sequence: TGTGCCACTTCACGGGAGACGATCCCGTACGAGCAGTACTTC. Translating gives CATSRETIPYEQYF.

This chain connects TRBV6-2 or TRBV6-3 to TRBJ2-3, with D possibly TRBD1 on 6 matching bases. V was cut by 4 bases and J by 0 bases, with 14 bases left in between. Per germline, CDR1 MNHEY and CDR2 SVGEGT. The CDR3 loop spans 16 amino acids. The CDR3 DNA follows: TGTGCCAGCAGTTCACACAGGGACACAAGCACAGATACGCAGTATTTT. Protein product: CASSSHRDTSTDTQYF.

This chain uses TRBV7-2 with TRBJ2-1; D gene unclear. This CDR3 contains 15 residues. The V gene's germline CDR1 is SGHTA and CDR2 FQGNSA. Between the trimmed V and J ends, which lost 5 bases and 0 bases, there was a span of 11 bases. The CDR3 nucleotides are TGTGCCAGCAGCCTACTAAGTTCCTCCTACAATGAGCAGTTCTTC. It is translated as CASSLLSSSYNEQFF.

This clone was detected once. The CDR3 region is CASSRERFSYEQYF. CDR3 coding DNA: TGCGCCAGCAGCAGGGAGAGATTCTCCTACGAGCAGTACTTC. The chain uses TRBV4-3 and TRBJ2-7, with D possibly being TRBD2 (5 bases). Trimming cost V 5 bases and J 0 bases, with 11 bases left between them. The CDR3 consists of 14 residues. Germline V lookup: CDR1 LGHNA, CDR2 YSLEER.

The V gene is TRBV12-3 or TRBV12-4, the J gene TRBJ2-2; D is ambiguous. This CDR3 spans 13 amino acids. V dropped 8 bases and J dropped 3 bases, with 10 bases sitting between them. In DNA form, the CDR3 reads TGTGCCAGCTCTGAGCCTTACACCGGGGAGCTGTTTTTT. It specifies CASSEPYTGELFF.

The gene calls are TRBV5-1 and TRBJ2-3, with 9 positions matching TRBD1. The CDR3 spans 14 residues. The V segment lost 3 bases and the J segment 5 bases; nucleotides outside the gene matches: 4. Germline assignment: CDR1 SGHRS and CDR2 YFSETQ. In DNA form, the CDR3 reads TGCGCCAGCAGCTCGACAGGGGGAATAGATACGCAGTATTTT. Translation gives CASSSTGGIDTQYF. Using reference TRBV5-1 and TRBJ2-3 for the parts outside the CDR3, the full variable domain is KAGVTQTPRYLIKTRGQQVTLSCSPISGHRSVSWYQQTPGQGLQFLFEYFSETQRNKGNFPGRFSGRQFSNSRSEMNVSTLELGDSALYLCASSSTGGIDTQYFGPGTRLTVL.

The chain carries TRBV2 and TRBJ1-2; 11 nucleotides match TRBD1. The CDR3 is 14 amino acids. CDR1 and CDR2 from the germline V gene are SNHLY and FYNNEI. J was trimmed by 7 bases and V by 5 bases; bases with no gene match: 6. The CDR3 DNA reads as TGTGCCAGCAGTCAGGGACAGGGGGAGCGTGGCTACACCTTC. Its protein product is CASSQGQGERGYTF. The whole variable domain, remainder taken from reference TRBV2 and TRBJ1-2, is EPEVTQTPSHQVTQMGQEVILRCVPISNHLYFYWYRQILGQKVEFLVSFYNNEISEKSEIFDDQFSVERPDGSNFTLKIRSTKLEDSAMYFCASSQGQGERGYTFGSGTRLTVV.

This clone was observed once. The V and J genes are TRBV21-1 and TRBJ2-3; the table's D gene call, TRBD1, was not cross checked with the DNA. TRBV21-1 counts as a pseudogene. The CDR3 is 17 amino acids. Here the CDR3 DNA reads TGTGCCAGCAGCAAAGGGGAGGACAGGACATCCACAGATACGCAGTATTTT. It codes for CASSKGEDRTSTDTQYF.

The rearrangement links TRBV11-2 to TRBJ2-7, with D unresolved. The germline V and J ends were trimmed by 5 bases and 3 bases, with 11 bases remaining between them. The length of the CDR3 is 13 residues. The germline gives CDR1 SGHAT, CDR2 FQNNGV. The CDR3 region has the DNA TGTGCCAGCAGCAGGCCGACACACTACGAGCAGTACTTC. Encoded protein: CASSRPTHYEQYF. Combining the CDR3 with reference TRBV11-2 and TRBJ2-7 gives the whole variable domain EAGVAQSPRYKIIEKRQSVAFWCNPISGHATLYWYQQILGQGPKLLIQFQNNGVVDDSQLPKDRFSAERLKGVDSTLKIQPAKLEDSAVYLCASSRPTHYEQYFGPGTRLTVT.

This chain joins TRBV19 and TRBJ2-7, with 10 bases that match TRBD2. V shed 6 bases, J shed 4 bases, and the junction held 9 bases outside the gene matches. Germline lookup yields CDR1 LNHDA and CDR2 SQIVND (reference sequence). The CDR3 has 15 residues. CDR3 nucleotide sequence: TGTGCCAGTAGACCCGGTCTAGCGGGAGATTACGAGCAGTACTTC. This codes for CASRPGLAGDYEQYF.

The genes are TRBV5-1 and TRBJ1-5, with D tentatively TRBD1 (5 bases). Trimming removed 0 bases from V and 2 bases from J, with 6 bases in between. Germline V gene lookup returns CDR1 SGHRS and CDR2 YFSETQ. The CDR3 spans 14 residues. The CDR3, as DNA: TGCGCCAGCAGCTTGGGGGGCGGCAATCAGCCCCAGCATTTT. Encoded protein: CASSLGGGNQPQHF.

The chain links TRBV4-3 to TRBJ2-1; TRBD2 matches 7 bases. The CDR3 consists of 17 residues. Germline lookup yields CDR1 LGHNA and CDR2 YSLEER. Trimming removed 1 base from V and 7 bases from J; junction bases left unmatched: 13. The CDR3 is CASSQGRGTRGGNEQFF. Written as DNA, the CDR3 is TGCGCCAGCAGCCAAGGGAGGGGAACTAGGGGAGGGAATGAGCAGTTCTTC.

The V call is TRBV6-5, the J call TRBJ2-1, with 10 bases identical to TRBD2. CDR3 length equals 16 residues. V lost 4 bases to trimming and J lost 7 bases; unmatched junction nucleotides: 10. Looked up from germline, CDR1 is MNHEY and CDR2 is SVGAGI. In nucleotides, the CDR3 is TGTGCCAGCAGTTTCCCTCCAGCGGGGGGGCTTAATGAGCAGTTCTTC. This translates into CASSFPPAGGLNEQFF.

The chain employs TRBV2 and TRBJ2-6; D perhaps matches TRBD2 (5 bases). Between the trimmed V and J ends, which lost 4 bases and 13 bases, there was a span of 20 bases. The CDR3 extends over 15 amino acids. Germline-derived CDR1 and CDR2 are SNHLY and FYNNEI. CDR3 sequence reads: CASSGDSGSSRVLTF. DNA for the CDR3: TGTGCCAGCAGTGGCGATTCGGGATCCTCAAGAGTCCTGACTTTC.